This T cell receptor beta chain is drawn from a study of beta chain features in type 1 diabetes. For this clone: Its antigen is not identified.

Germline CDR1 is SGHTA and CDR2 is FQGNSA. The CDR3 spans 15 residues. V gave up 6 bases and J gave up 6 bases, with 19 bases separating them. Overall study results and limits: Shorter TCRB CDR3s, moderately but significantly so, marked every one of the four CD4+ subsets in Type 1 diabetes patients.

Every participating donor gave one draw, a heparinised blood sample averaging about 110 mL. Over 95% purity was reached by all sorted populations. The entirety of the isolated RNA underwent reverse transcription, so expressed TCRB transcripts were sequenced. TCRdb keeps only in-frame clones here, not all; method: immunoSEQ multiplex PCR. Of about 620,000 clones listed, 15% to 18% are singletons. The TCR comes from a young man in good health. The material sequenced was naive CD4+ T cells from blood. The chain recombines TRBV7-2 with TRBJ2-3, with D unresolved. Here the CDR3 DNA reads TGTGCCAGCAGTTCAGCCCCCCCTGGGTTGGATACGCAGTATTTT. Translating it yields CASSSAPPGLDTQYF.